Each of the 3 T cell receptor beta chains below was sequenced from the same sample in a study of OX40 agonist ivuxolimab in advanced cancers. Assay: immunoSEQ multiplex PCR; the TCRdb copy retains only in-frame clones and omits some. The sample consists of about 96,000 clones, 70% to 85% of them appearing once. Sequenced here: CD4+ or CD8+ T cells sorted from blood, sampled in a trial of the OX40 agonist ivuxolimab. These receptors were collected from an adult with an advanced solid tumor such as melanoma, head and neck, liver or kidney cancer.

V and J are TRBV5-1 and TRBJ1-2, with 9 bases identical to TRBD1. Trimming removed 4 bases from V and 5 bases from J; junction bases left unmatched: 6. This CDR3 has 14 amino acids. CDR1 and CDR2 (germline): SGHRS, YFSETQ. The CDR3 nucleotides are TGCGCCAGCAGCCCGGGACAGGGATTATATGGCTACACCTTC. It translates to CASSPGQGLYGYTF.

The chain combines TRBV5-3 with TRBJ1-4; no clear D. TRBV5-3 is an ORF, and what it does is uncertain. Deletions cut 10 bases from V and 0 bases from J, with 16 bases between. This CDR3 has 15 residues. The CDR3 region is CAFYSPRTTNEKLFF. In DNA, the CDR3 is TGTGCCTTCTACTCACCCCGGACAACTAATGAAAAACTGTTTTTT.

The chain employs TRBV7-7 and TRBJ2-2; 9 nucleotides line up with TRBD2. The CDR3 is 15 amino acids. The germline gives CDR1 SSHAT, CDR2 FNYEAQ (reference sequence). The V segment lost 4 bases and the J segment 7 bases; nucleotides outside the gene matches: 7. CDR3 bases: TGTGCCAGCAGCTCTACTAGCGGGCTAGGCGGGGAGCTGTTTTTT. This sequence encodes CASSSTSGLGGELFF.